This T cell receptor beta chain was found in a study of T cell repertoires in cytomegalovirus infection. Study details: Both CMV infection and a matching HLA type were indicated by public TCR beta signatures. General study results and limits: Clonotypes of TCR beta that were HLA-C-restricted and CMV-specific dominated the ex vivo response.

TCRdb ran MiXCR on the reads and lists one entry per CDR3 protein. The sample lists approximately 730,000 distinct CDR3 sequences; roughly 30% were seen once. This clonotype was seen a few times. Its antigen is undetermined. The V end lost 2 bases, the J end lost 3 bases, and 11 bases lay between the germline ends. The CDR3 is 15 residues long. V is TRBV12-3 or TRBV12-4 and J is TRBJ1-3; D call uncertain. This TCR derives from a human donor in good health (CMV status not recorded). Some clones in this sample may be carry-over from other donors' samples. The material was cultured PBMCs, obtained from culture after CMV antigen stimulation. The CDR3 loop is CASSLNGADGNTIYF. Written as DNA, the CDR3 is TGTGCCAGCAGTTTAAACGGTGCGGATGGAAACACCATATATTTT.